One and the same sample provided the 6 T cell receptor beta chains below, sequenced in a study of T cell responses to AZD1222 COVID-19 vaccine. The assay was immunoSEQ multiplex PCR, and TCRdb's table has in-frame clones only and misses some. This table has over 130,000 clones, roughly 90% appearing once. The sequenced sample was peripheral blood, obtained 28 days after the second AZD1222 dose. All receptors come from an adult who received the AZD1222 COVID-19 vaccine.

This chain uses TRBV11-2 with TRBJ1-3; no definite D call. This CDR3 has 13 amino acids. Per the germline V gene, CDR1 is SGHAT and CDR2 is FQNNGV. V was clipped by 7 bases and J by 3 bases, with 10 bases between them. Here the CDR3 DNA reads TGTGCCAGCACCCTGACACATGGAAACACCATATATTTT. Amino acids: CASTLTHGNTIYF.

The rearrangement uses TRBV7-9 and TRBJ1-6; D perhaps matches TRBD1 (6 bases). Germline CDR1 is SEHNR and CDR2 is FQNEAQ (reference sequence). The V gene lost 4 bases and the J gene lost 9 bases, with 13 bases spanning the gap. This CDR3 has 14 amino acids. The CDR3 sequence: CASSSRTEGSPLHF. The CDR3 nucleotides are TGTGCCAGCAGCTCAAGGACAGAGGGTTCACCCCTCCACTTT. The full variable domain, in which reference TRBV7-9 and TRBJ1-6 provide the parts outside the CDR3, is DTGVSQNPRHKITKRGQNVTFRCDPISEHNRLYWYRQTLGQGPEFLTYFQNEAQLEKSRLLSDRFSAERPKGSFSTLEIQRTEQGDSAMYLCASSSRTEGSPLHFGNGTRLTVT.

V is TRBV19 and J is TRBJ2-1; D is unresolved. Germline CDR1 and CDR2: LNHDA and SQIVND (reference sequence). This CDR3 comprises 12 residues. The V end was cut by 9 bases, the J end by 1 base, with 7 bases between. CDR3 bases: TGTGCCAGCGGATCGTCCTACAATGAGCAGTTCTTC. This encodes CASGSSYNEQFF.

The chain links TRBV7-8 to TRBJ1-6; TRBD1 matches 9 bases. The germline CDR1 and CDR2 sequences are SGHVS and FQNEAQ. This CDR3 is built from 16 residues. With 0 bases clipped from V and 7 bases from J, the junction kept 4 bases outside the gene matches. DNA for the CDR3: TGTGCCAGCAGCTTAGCGTACGGGACAGGGAATTCACCCCTCCACTTT. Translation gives CASSLAYGTGNSPLHF.

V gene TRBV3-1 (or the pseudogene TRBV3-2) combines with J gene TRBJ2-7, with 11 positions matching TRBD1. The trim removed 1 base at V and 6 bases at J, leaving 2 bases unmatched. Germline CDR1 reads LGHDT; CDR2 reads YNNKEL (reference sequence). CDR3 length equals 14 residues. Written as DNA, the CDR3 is TGTGCCAGCAGCCAAGGGACAGGGGGCCGCGAGCAGTACTTC. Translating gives CASSQGTGGREQYF.

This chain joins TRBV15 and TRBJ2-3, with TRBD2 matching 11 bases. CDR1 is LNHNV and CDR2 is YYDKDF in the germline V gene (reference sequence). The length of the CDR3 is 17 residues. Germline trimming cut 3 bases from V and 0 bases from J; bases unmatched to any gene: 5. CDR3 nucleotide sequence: TGTGCCACCAGCAGGGGAAGACTAGCGGGAAGCACAGATACGCAGTATTTT. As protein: CATSRGRLAGSTDTQYF.